This entry features one T cell receptor beta chain sequence. The table lists this clone with a count of one. It has no known antigen specificity. Base qualities are not recorded, but no much larger clone differs from it by a single base. Collaborating institutions collected whole blood in K2EDTA tubes following their own protocols. For TCRbeta analysis, collaborator samples were shipped as frozen whole blood, as isolated PBMCs, or as DNA extracted from either sample type. These data belong to a study of blood T cell repertoires in COVID-19 (dated by TCRdb to 2020 to 2022). As for the study more broadly: Collaborator samples came from the United States, Italy and Spain and covered acute and convalescent phases of COVID-19. The prospective study material was composed of cDNA or gDNA derived from T cells, B-cell-depleted T cells, or PBMCs. Subjects who had been exposed to COVID-19, were actively infected with it, or had recovered from it provided the deeply sampled blood TCRbeta repertoires that made up the dataset. The repertoires were made available in a free public database intended to serve as a resource for research on the immune response to SARS-CoV-2. Samples came from the ongoing ImmuneRACE study (first 160 participants) plus 1,254 subjects from 6 global collaborators. Nearly every sample came with metadata listing a de-identified subject ID, COVID-19 status, age in years and sex. Where HLA class I and class II types were available, the types were taken from metadata supplied by the sample provider, not from assay-based typing.

TCRbeta CDR3 regions were amplified from genomic DNA by means of the immunoSEQ Assay, a bias-controlled multiplex PCR. The paper's processing steps were these. Within the assay, amplification of reference gene primers was used to estimate how many nucleated cells each sample contained. To quantify the absolute abundance of each unique TCRbeta CDR3 rearrangement, sequence reads were collapsed and filtered. For each sample, productive Simpson clonality was calculated as the square root of Simpson's diversity index across productive rearrangements. The table was pulled from immuneACCESS by TCRdb, which kept in-frame rearrangements only. Such tables lose some clones; where checked, under half of the loss comes from unresolved V genes, and the rest has no known cause. V, J and clone size are taken as reported in that table, and D and trimming were inferred from the DNA itself. In all, the sample holds 200,000 to 250,000 clones, and 85% to 90% of those were seen once. Roughly 1.5% of the sample is in the top ten clones.

Overall study results and their limits: The amount of clinical and demographic metadata varied by source and participant and was provided uncurated.

The CDR3, from cysteine to phenylalanine, totals 12 residues. Only the CDR3 part of the read is kept: 36 bases, read in frame from the first base. CDR1 and CDR2 are drawn from the germline V gene: SNHLY, FYNNEI. Germline trimming: 8 bases from V, 1 base from J; junction bases outside gene matches: 1. Sequenced input: peripheral blood. This sequence was found in a man aged 18-30 years with active or convalescent COVID-19. The rearrangement combines TRBV2 with TRBJ1-1, and TRBD1 aligns with 7 junction nucleotides. The DNA sequence is given as TGTGCCAGCGACAGGGCGAACACTGAAGCTTTCTTT. It is translated as CASDRANTEAFF.